This T cell receptor (beta chain) came from a study of blood T cells in healthy people across ages (dated by TCRdb to 2014 to 2015). In the study overall: In model experiments, roughly one uniquely barcoded TCR beta cDNA molecule per two T cells was captured by template switching. Using deep sequencing normalized with unique cDNA molecular identifiers, the study measured how TCR beta repertoire diversity changes with age. Donors were grouped into four age groups: young (average 16 years), middle-aged (approximately 41), aged (62) and long-lived (82). To avoid experimental bias, donors of different ages were spread randomly across the sequencing lanes. The study analyzed two additional independent replicas of 1 million unique cDNA reads from the same blood draw for two donors, one aged 18 to 29 and one aged 80 or older.

Details on this clonotype: Its antigen specificity is not known. No much larger clone is present one base from it, and per-base qualities are unavailable.

Donors were 35 to 40 systemically healthy Caucasian individuals from Russia aged about 6 to 100 years. Each donor gave 8 to 10 milliliters of peripheral blood, drawn into EDTA-treated Vacutainer tubes. Ficoll-Paque density-gradient centrifugation was used to isolate PBMCs, with at least 7 million obtained per sample. Total RNA was extracted from PBMCs with Trizol reagent, with at least 5 micrograms obtained per sample. The percentages of naive CD45RAhigh/CD27high T cells were determined by flow cytometry on a PBMC aliquot from every donor. The research as a whole found: There was a strong correlation between observed TCR beta diversity and the percentage of naive T cells measured by flow cytometry. The long-lived group showed more naive CD4+ T cells, fewer expanded clones and increased TCR diversity than the aged group, suggesting age selection. Donor CMV infection status was unknown, potentially confounding age-related changes in expanded clonotypes. Conclusive comparison of naive and antigen-experienced compartments was prevented by the profiling of bulk unsorted PBMCs. Observed TCR beta diversity per million T cells fell roughly linearly with age, and a significant reduction was already apparent by age roughly 40. Estimates of total diversity from one million sequenced T cells were regarded as lower bounds and underestimates.

Preparation of the library involved 5' RACE. Sequencing used an Illumina HiSeq 2500. A second PCR of roughly 6 to 12 cycles was performed with a sample-barcoded 5' primer and a J-beta primer mix. Each TCR beta cDNA molecule received a unique molecular identifier from a template-switch 5' adaptor carrying 12 random nucleotides. Each sample yielded at least 2.5 million CDR3-containing paired-end reads. First-strand cDNA synthesis was performed from all RNA using the Mint cDNA synthesis kit, with priming by a TRBC-specific oligonucleotide. Following uracil-DNA glycosylase treatment, all cDNA underwent a first 18-cycle PCR with the universal primers M1SS and BC2_uni_R. For the original study's pipeline: For normalization, 1 million high-quality reads were randomly selected from each sample, with every read carrying a distinct molecular identifier. Reads with shared molecular identifiers were discarded instead of being binned into consensus sequences. MiTCR, run with a Q25 quality threshold and the strictest error-elimination algorithm, handled CDR3 identification, clonotype clustering and error correction. Lower-bound total TCR beta diversity was estimated with a nonparametric unseen species model using Euler transformation. TCRdb cleaned the public reads at Q25 with fastp, built clones with MiXCR and kept in-frame beta chains. Merged by CDR3 protein, the rows form single entries marked with the most common genes and DNA. The V and J calls follow TCRdb's processing rather than the paper's. The sample has about 670,000 distinct CDR3 sequences on record, about 43% of them singletons. The leading ten clones occupy about 30% of the sample.

Material for sequencing was blood. This TCR was sampled from an elderly man in good health.

In nucleotides, the sequence is TGTGCCAGCAGGGCAAGCGGGGGGGCCGGGGAGCAGTACTTC. It is translated as CASRASGGAGEQYF. The sequence links TRBV12-3 or TRBV12-4 to TRBJ2-5, with 10 junctional bases fitting TRBD2. Including cysteine and phenylalanine, the CDR3 has 14 amino acids. Left in the record is the CDR3 DNA by itself, 42 bases read in frame from the first base. Ends trimmed: V by 6 bases, J by 11 bases; bases unmatched to a gene: 12.